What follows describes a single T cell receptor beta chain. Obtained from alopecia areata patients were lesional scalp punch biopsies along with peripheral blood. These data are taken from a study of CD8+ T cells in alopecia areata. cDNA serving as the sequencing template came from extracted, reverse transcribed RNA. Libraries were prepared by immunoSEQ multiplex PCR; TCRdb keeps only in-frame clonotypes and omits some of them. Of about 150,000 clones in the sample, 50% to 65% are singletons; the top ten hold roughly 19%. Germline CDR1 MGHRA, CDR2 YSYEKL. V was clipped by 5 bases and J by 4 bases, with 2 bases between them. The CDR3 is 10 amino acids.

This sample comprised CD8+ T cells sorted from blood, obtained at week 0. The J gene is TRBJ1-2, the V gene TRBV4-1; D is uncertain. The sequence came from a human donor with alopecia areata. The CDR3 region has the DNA TGCGCCAGCAGCGGCTATGGCTACACCTTC. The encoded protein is CASSGYGYTF.